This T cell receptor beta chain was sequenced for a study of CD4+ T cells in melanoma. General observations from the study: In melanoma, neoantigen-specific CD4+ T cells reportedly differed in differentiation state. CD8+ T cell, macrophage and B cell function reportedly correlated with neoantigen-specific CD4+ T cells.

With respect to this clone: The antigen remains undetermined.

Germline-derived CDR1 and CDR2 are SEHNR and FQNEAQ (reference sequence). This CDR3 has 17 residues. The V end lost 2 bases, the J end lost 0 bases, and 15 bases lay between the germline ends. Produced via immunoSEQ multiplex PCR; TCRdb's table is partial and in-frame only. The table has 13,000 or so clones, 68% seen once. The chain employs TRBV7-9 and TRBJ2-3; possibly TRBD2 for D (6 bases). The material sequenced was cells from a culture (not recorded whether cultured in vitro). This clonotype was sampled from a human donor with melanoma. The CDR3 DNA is TGTGCCAGCAGCTTATTTTCGGGCGGGAAAAGCACAGATACGCAGTATTTT. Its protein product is CASSLFSGGKSTDTQYF.